Listed here are 21 T cell receptor beta chains from one sample, sequenced in a study of cytomegalovirus exposure and HLA in healthy donors. The data were produced by immunoSEQ multiplex PCR, yet TCRdb's version contains in-frame clones alone and is incomplete. The data hold tens of thousands of clones, with just over 90% observed a single time. Input material: PBMCs. The receptors come from a man aged 25 to 40 in good health and CMV-seronegative.

The chain carries TRBV5-8 and TRBJ2-2; 7 bases align to TRBD2. This CDR3 comprises 15 residues. The germline V gene encodes CDR1 SGHTS and CDR2 YDEGEE. The junction had 9 bases not matched to a gene; V was cut back by 7 bases and J by 3 bases. In DNA, the CDR3 is TGTGCCAGCTTCTTAGCGGGCGCATACACCGGGGAGCTGTTTTTT. Translating gives CASFLAGAYTGELFF.

The chain carries TRBV11-2 and TRBJ2-7, with 7 bases identical to TRBD1. The CDR3 consists of 15 residues. The J segment lost 2 bases and the V segment lost 1 base, leaving 5 bases of the junction unmatched. CDR1 and CDR2 (germline): SGHAT, FQNNGV. The CDR3: CASSLVIGTAYEQYF. The CDR3 bases are TGTGCCAGCAGCTTAGTAATCGGGACAGCCTACGAGCAGTACTTC.

The CDR3 DNA sequence: TGCGCCAGCAGCTTGGGGACTAGCGGGAGGGGAAGAGAGCAGTACTTC. This codes for CASSLGTSGRGREQYF. The V call is TRBV5-1, the J call TRBJ2-7; TRBD2 agrees at 15 bases. The CDR3 loop spans 16 amino acids. V shed 0 bases and J 7 bases; nucleotides not matched to a gene: 5. Germline V CDR1 and CDR2: SGHRS, YFSETQ.

The rearrangement links TRBV5-1 to TRBJ2-1, with D perhaps TRBD2 (6 bases). V shed 3 bases and J shed 3 bases, with 13 bases lying between them. There are 15 residues in the CDR3. Per the germline V gene, CDR1 is SGHRS and CDR2 is YFSETQ. CDR3: CASSSLSGRYNEQFF. The CDR3 DNA sequence: TGCGCCAGCAGCTCTCTTAGCGGACGCTACAATGAGCAGTTCTTC.

This chain uses TRBV5-1 with TRBJ2-7; no firm D call. The CDR3 covers 13 residues. Trimming left V 4 bases short and J 9 bases short, with 17 bases between. Germline values: CDR1 SGHRS, CDR2 YFSETQ. CDR3 in amino acids: CASSDQRRPVQYF. CDR3 coding DNA: TGCGCCAGCAGCGATCAGCGCAGACCCGTGCAGTACTTC.

The chain links TRBV9 to TRBJ2-3; D unresolved. V dropped 0 bases and J dropped 3 bases, with 2 bases sitting between them. CDR1 and CDR2 (germline): SGDLS, YYNGEE. There are 12 residues in the CDR3. The CDR3 bases are TGTGCCAGCAGCGTAGTAACAGATACGCAGTATTTT. This sequence encodes CASSVVTDTQYF.

The chain has TRBV7-9 and TRBJ2-6; possible D gene TRBD1, 5 bases. V was clipped by 10 bases and J by 4 bases, with 14 bases between them. CDR1 SEHNR and CDR2 FQNEAQ come from the germline V gene (reference sequence). The CDR3 is 14 residues long. DNA of the CDR3: TGTGCCATGCACCCAGGGCCCGGGGCCAACGTCCTGACTTTC. It specifies CAMHPGPGANVLTF.

The V and J genes are TRBV4-1 and TRBJ2-2; tentative D call: TRBD1 (5 bases). Trimming stripped 3 bases from V and 1 base from J, with 15 bases between. CDR3 size: 17 residues. Germline V CDR1 and CDR2: MGHRA, YSYEKL. The CDR3 is CASSQGSGRKNTGELFF. As DNA, the CDR3 is TGCGCCAGCAGCCAGGGTTCAGGGCGCAAGAACACCGGGGAGCTGTTTTTT.

The chain recombines TRBV6-1 with TRBJ1-5; 7 nucleotides match TRBD1. This CDR3 has 16 amino acids. The germline gives CDR1 MNHNS, CDR2 SASEGT. V lost 2 bases, J lost 7 bases, and 11 bases stayed unmatched. The CDR3 loop is CASSELTGTAGQPQHF. CDR3 DNA sequence: TGTGCCAGCAGTGAACTAACCGGGACAGCGGGCCAGCCCCAGCATTTT.

The genes are TRBV28 and TRBJ2-1, with 9 nucleotides matching TRBD1. The CDR3 sequence is 16 residues long. Germline assignment: CDR1 MDHEN and CDR2 SYDVKM. J was trimmed by 9 bases and V by 6 bases; bases with no gene match: 15. CDR3 region: CASSSSRDRVFGEQFF. The CDR3 DNA reads TGTGCCAGCAGCAGTAGCCGGGACAGGGTGTTCGGTGAGCAGTTCTTC.

Here the CDR3 reads CASSHLEGGGNYEQYF. Written as DNA, the CDR3 is TGTGCCAGCTCACACCTCGAGGGTGGGGGGAACTACGAGCAGTACTTC. V is TRBV18 and J is TRBJ2-7, with D perhaps TRBD2 (6 bases). The V end was cut by 4 bases, the J end by 3 bases, with 19 bases between. The CDR3 totals 16 residues. The germline CDR1 and CDR2 sequences are KGHSH and LQKENI.

V and J are TRBV28 and TRBJ1-5, with unresolved D. Per the germline V gene, CDR1 is MDHEN and CDR2 is SYDVKM. V was pared by 1 base and J by 7 bases, with 5 bases between. This CDR3 comprises 12 residues. Here the CDR3 reads CASSLLAQPQHF. In DNA, the CDR3 is TGTGCCAGCAGTTTATTAGCCCAGCCCCAGCATTTT.

The rearrangement links TRBV13 to TRBJ1-1; weak D call: TRBD1 (6 bases). This CDR3 spans 15 amino acids. Trimming took off 1 base at V and 3 bases at J, with 12 bases between the two ends. In germline, CDR1 is PRHDT, CDR2 FYEKMQ (reference sequence). The DNA for the CDR3 is TGTGCCAGCAGCTTAGACGGGGAGGGGGACACTGAAGCTTTCTTT. This encodes CASSLDGEGDTEAFF.

With regard to this clone: The same CDR3 is also encoded by other DNA sequences in this sample. J is TRBJ2-7 and V is TRBV4-1; 7 nucleotides agree with TRBD1. The ends lost 5 bases at V and 1 base at J; junction bases unmatched: 5. Germline CDR1 MGHRA, CDR2 YSYEKL. This CDR3 contains 14 residues. DNA of the CDR3: TGCGCCAGCAGCAGACCGGGACAGTCCTACGAGCAGTACTTC. Its translation: CASSRPGQSYEQYF.

This chain uses TRBV9 with TRBJ2-5; TRBD2 aligns across 10 bases. Germline assignment: CDR1 SGDLS and CDR2 YYNGEE. The CDR3 contains 16 residues. The ends lost 1 base at V and 5 bases at J; junction bases unmatched: 8. DNA for the CDR3: TGTGCCAGCAGCGTAATGAGCGGGGGGGCACGGGAGACCCAGTACTTC. Residues: CASSVMSGGARETQYF. Full variable domain (missing parts from reference TRBV9 and TRBJ2-5): DSGVTQTPKHLITATGQRVTLRCSPRSGDLSVYWYQQSLDQGLQFLIQYYNGEERAKGNILERFSAQQFPDLHSELNLSSLELGDSALYFCASSVMSGGARETQYFGPGTRLLVL.

The rearrangement links TRBV5-1 to TRBJ1-1; 8 bases fit TRBD1. There are 13 residues in the CDR3. The germline CDR1 and CDR2 sequences are SGHRS and YFSETQ. V lost 2 bases and J lost 6; bases outside the gene matches: 3. The CDR3 loop reads CASSFDRGPEAFF. The CDR3 DNA reads as TGCGCCAGCAGCTTCGACAGGGGCCCTGAAGCTTTCTTT.

On this clone itself: At one of its ends the junction is not consistent with the germline gene, which may arise from a read error. The chain combines TRBV7-7 with TRBJ2-1, with a tentative D call TRBD2 (6 bases). Germline lookup yields CDR1 SSHAT and CDR2 FNYEAQ (reference sequence). The CDR3 runs 15 residues. CDR3 region: CASSLERAGIDEQFF. CDR3 coding DNA: TGTGCTAGCAGCCTAGAACGTGCGGGGATAGATGAGCAGTTCTTC.

The chain is built from TRBV9 and TRBJ2-3; 8 bases line up with TRBD2. The V gene end was trimmed by 4 bases and the J gene end by 6 bases; junction bases not matched to a gene: 13. The CDR3 sequence is 16 residues long. Germline V gene data show CDR1 as SGDLS and CDR2 as YYNGEE. The DNA for the CDR3 is TGTGCCAGCAGCTTAACCAGCGGGAGTTATACCGATACGCAGTATTTT. The encoded protein is CASSLTSGSYTDTQYF.

This chain connects TRBV6-6 to TRBJ2-7; D is perhaps TRBD1 (6 bases). CDR1 is MNHNY, CDR2 SVGAGI, per germline (reference sequence). The V gene lost 2 bases and the J gene lost 4 bases, with 12 bases spanning the gap. CDR3 length: 14 amino acids. CDR3 sequence: CASSYDRLEYEQYF. Here the CDR3 DNA reads TGTGCCAGCAGTTACGACAGGTTAGAGTACGAGCAGTACTTC.

This clone was observed once. DNA of the CDR3: TGTGCCACCAGCGCTACTAAGCAACTCGGGACACCCGCGGGCCATACGCAGTATTTT. Amino acid sequence: CATSATKQLGTPAGHTQYF. This chain links TRBV15 with TRBJ2-3; tentative D call: TRBD1 (6 bases). Germline V CDR1 and CDR2: LNHNV, YYDKDF (reference sequence). The length of the CDR3 is 19 residues. Trimming stripped 5 bases from V and 7 bases from J, with 31 bases between.

The chain employs TRBV7-6 and TRBJ2-1; 11 bases fit TRBD2. The CDR3 extends over 16 amino acids. CDR1 is SGHVS, CDR2 FNYEAQ, per germline. With V trimmed by 0 bases and J by 7 bases, 5 bases remained unmatched. CDR3 protein: CASSLARLAGMNEQFF. In nucleotides, the CDR3 is TGTGCCAGCAGCTTAGCCCGACTAGCGGGAATGAATGAGCAGTTCTTC. Using reference TRBV7-6 and TRBJ2-1 for the parts outside the CDR3, the full variable domain is GAGVSQSPRYKVTKRGQDVALRCDPISGHVSLYWYRQALGQGPEFLTYFNYEAQQDKSGLPNDRFSAERPEGSISTLTIQRTEQRDSAMYRCASSLARLAGMNEQFFGPGTRLTVL.